This T cell receptor beta chain was sequenced in a study of response to subunit inactivated influenza vaccine (dated by TCRdb to 2017 to 2018). With regard to the full study: The study used deep quantitative T cell receptor repertoire profiling to track responses to a trivalent subunit inactivated influenza vaccine.

A note on this clonotype: Its antigen remains unidentified. Base qualities were left out, and no much larger clone turns up one base away.

General conclusions and limits of the study: It was suggested by the authors that each seasonal influenza vaccination may recruit only a limited number of new T cells.

CDR1 and CDR2, looked up from the germline V gene (reference sequence), are LNHDA and SQIVND. V and J lose 1 base and 0 bases, and a span of 12 bases separates them. From cysteine to phenylalanine, the CDR3 is 16 amino acids long. CDR3 DNA only is kept here, 48 bases in frame from base 1. Library method: RT-PCR. TCRdb names Illumina HiSeq 2500 as the instrument used. TCRdb reran the public reads through fastp at Q25 and MiXCR, keeping productive beta chains. Rows with a matching CDR3 protein are joined into one entry that keeps the most common DNA and genes. This sample comprises about 500,000 distinct CDR3 sequences, about 15% of them detected only once. Jointly, the top ten make up less than 4% of the sample.

The sequenced sample was CD4+ T cells sorted from PBMCs, obtained 23 to 25 months after vaccination. This TCR came from a man in his fifties or sixties who received an inactivated influenza vaccine. Donor details come from another sample of the same person, matched by shared clones. The V and J segments used are TRBV19 and TRBJ1-1, with the D gene not clear enough to name. CDR3 sequence: CASSIGLRQMNTEAFF. The sequenced DNA is TGTGCCAGTAGTATAGGATTGAGGCAAATGAACACTGAAGCTTTCTTT.